One and the same sample provided the 5 T cell receptor beta chains below, sequenced in a study of blood T cell repertoires in COVID-19. Assay used: immunoSEQ multiplex PCR; TCRdb lists only in-frame clones, some missing. The table lists a few hundred thousand clones, approximately 90% of them singletons. The specimen sequenced was PBMCs or T cells enriched from blood (not recorded which). These receptors were collected from a woman aged 45-59 years who had recovered from COVID-19.

This clone occurred a few times. This chain links TRBV7-3 with TRBJ2-7; 9 nucleotides match TRBD1. The V and J ends lost 5 bases and 4 bases, in that order; junction bases with no gene match: 9. Germline values: CDR1 SGHTA, CDR2 FQGTGA. The CDR3 runs to 15 residues. CDR3 DNA: TGTGCCAGCAGCCTCACAGGGGGCAATAGGTACGAGCAGTACTTC. Residues: CASSLTGGNRYEQYF.

The rearrangement links TRBV7-3 to TRBJ1-2; the D gene is possibly TRBD1 (6 bases). Germline V gene lookup returns CDR1 SGHTA and CDR2 FQGTGA. The CDR3 length is 18 residues. Deletions cut 1 base from V and 0 bases from J, with 18 bases between. The CDR3 region is CASSLMAQGLGTNYGYTF. CDR3 bases: TGTGCCAGCAGCTTAATGGCGCAGGGGTTAGGGACTAACTATGGCTACACCTTC.

This chain joins TRBV28 and TRBJ1-2; the D is unclear. The V end lost 5 bases, the J end lost 2 bases, and 18 bases lay between the germline ends. The CDR3 has 16 residues. Germline CDR1 reads MDHEN; CDR2 reads SYDVKM. This chain's CDR3 is CASSTPVRGTNYGYTF. In DNA form, the CDR3 reads TGTGCCAGCAGTACCCCAGTACGGGGTACGAACTATGGCTACACCTTC.

The chain combines TRBV19 with TRBJ2-1; tentative D call: TRBD2 (6 bases). The V gene lost 3 bases and the J gene lost 9 bases, with 18 bases spanning the gap. Germline V gene sequence: CDR1 LNHDA, CDR2 SQIVND (reference sequence). CDR3 length equals 15 residues. The DNA of the CDR3 is TGTGCCAGTAGTATCTCGGGAGCTCGGGCAAGTGAGCAGTTCTTC. As protein: CASSISGARASEQFF.

The chain uses TRBV28 and TRBJ2-1, with TRBD2 matching over 11 bases. J gave up 4 bases and V 4 bases, and 6 bases lay outside the gene matches. Germline CDR1 MDHEN, CDR2 SYDVKM. The CDR3 is 16 residues long. CDR3 protein: CASSSTGTSGYNEQFF. The CDR3 DNA reads TGTGCCAGCAGTTCGACCGGGACTAGCGGTTACAATGAGCAGTTCTTC.